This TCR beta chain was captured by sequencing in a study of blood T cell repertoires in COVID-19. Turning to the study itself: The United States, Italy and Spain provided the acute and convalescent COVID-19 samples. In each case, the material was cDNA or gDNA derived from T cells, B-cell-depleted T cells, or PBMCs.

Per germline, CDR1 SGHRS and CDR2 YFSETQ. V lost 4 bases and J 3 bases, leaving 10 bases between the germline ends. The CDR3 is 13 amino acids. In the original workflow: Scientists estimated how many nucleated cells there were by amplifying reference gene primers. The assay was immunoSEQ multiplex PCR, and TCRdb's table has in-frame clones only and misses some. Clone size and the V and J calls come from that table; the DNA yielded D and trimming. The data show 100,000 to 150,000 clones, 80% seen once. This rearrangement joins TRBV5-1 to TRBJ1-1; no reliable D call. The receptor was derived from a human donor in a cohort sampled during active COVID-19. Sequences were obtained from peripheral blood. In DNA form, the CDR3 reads TGCGCCAGCAGCCTTCAGAGGGACACTGAAGCTTTCTTT. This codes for CASSLQRDTEAFF.